The 13 T cell receptor beta chains below come from one sample, sequenced in a study of blood T cell repertoires in COVID-19. The repertoire was sequenced with immunoSEQ multiplex PCR; TCRdb's copy has only in-frame clones and lacks some. The sample lists over 200,000 clones, over 75% occurring once. Source material: peripheral blood. The receptor set was obtained from a woman aged 25 to 39 with acute or convalescent COVID-19.

Here the CDR3 reads CASSEFSPGGTEAFF. DNA of the CDR3: TGTGCCAGCAGTGAATTCAGCCCAGGGGGCACTGAAGCTTTCTTT. This chain links TRBV2 with TRBJ1-1; 7 positions match TRBD1. Germline CDR1 reads SNHLY; CDR2 reads FYNNEI. The ends lost 2 bases at V and 4 bases at J; junction bases unmatched: 7. The CDR3 is 15 amino acids.

The V gene is TRBV6-5, the J gene TRBJ2-3; D is undetermined. V was clipped by 2 bases and J by 6 bases, with 15 bases between them. Germline lookup yields CDR1 MNHEY and CDR2 SVGAGI. The CDR3 covers 15 residues. The CDR3 DNA follows: TGTGCCAGCAGTTACAGAGGTTTCCTTTCCGATACGCAGTATTTT. This translates into CASSYRGFLSDTQYF.

V and J are TRBV29-1 and TRBJ2-1; tentatively, D is TRBD2 (5 bases). Per the germline V gene, CDR1 is SQVTM and CDR2 is ANQGSEA. V was shortened by 3 bases and J by 8 bases, with 14 bases between the two germline ends. CDR3 size: 13 residues. The DNA of the CDR3 is TGCAGCGTTGAGTTTGGGAGTCGCTATGAGCAGTTCTTC. Protein sequence: CSVEFGSRYEQFF.

The chain uses TRBV5-1 and TRBJ1-1; D not certain. Per germline, CDR1 SGHRS and CDR2 YFSETQ. V was clipped by 1 base and J by 6 bases, with 13 bases between them. The CDR3 consists of 14 residues. The CDR3 DNA is TGCGCCAGCAGCTTGTCCGCCGGGTACCCTGAAGCTTTCTTT. It codes for CASSLSAGYPEAFF.

V and J are TRBV24-1 and TRBJ2-5; 14 nucleotides align to TRBD2. V trimming: 4 bases; J trimming: 3 bases; junction bases outside the gene matches: 6. Germline assignment: CDR1 KGHDR and CDR2 SFDVKD. This CDR3 has 17 residues. CDR3 in amino acids: CATSDPRLAGGKETQYF. The CDR3 DNA is TGTGCCACCAGTGACCCCCGACTAGCGGGAGGGAAAGAGACCCAGTACTTC.

In DNA form, the CDR3 reads TGTGCCAGCAGTCCCGGGACACGCGCCTACGAGCAGTACTTC. Its translation is CASSPGTRAYEQYF. The J gene is TRBJ2-7, the V gene TRBV6-5; TRBD1 is a possible D gene (6 bases). Trimming left V 5 bases short and J 2 bases short, with 13 bases between. The CDR3 is 14 residues long. Germline V gene lookup returns CDR1 MNHEY and CDR2 SVGAGI.

CDR3 bases: TGTGCCTGGAGTGTGACGTTGGGACTAGCGGGACAAGAGACCCAGTACTTC. This codes for CAWSVTLGLAGQETQYF. This chain links TRBV30 with TRBJ2-5; 13 nucleotides agree with TRBD2. CDR3 length: 17 residues. Germline CDR1 GTSNPN, CDR2 SVGIG (reference sequence). The V and J ends lost 0 bases and 2 bases, in that order; junction bases with no gene match: 6.

The V call is TRBV6-5, the J call TRBJ1-6, with D possibly matching TRBD1 (5 bases). There are 15 residues in the CDR3. V was shortened by 7 bases and J by 1 base, with 11 bases between the two germline ends. The germline gives CDR1 MNHEY, CDR2 SVGAGI. CDR3 amino acids: CASKGEGSYNSPLHF. DNA for the CDR3: TGTGCCAGCAAAGGGGAAGGATCCTATAATTCACCCCTCCACTTT.

CDR3 in amino acids: CASSIDSYNEQFF. CDR3 sequence (DNA): TGTGCCAGCAGCATCGACAGTTACAATGAGCAGTTCTTC. The rearrangement joins TRBV6-6 to TRBJ2-1, with a weak D call TRBD1 (5 bases). The CDR3 is made up of 13 amino acids. Trimming took 6 bases from V and 4 from J, leaving 10 bases between them. Germline values: CDR1 MNHNY, CDR2 SVGAGI (reference sequence).

V is TRBV11-3 and J is TRBJ2-3; no firm D call. The germline V and J ends were trimmed by 4 bases and 2 bases, with 16 bases remaining between them. Germline V gene lookup returns CDR1 SGHNT and CDR2 YENEEA. The CDR3 has 16 residues. As DNA, the CDR3 is TGTGCCAGCAGCTCCACTAATATCCCCCACACAGATACGCAGTATTTT. It codes for CASSSTNIPHTDTQYF.

V is TRBV7-8 and J is TRBJ2-6, with 11 bases identical to TRBD2. With 7 bases clipped from V and 0 bases from J, the junction kept 5 bases outside the gene matches. Per germline, CDR1 SGHVS and CDR2 FQNEAQ. CDR3 length: 17 residues. CDR3 in DNA: TGTGCCAGCACCGGTAGCGGGAGGGCCTCTGGGGCCAACGTCCTGACTTTC. Translated: CASTGSGRASGANVLTF.

V gene TRBV6-5 combines with J gene TRBJ1-1, with unresolved D. The V gene lost 7 bases and the J gene lost 0 bases, with 12 bases spanning the gap. This CDR3 region has 14 residues. Germline CDR1 and CDR2: MNHEY and SVGAGI. The CDR3 nucleotides are TGTGCCAGCAAGTACAATCACATGAACACTGAAGCTTTCTTT. Translated: CASKYNHMNTEAFF.

The chain uses TRBV4-1 and TRBJ1-4; D is possibly TRBD1 (5 bases). This CDR3 contains 15 residues. In germline, CDR1 is MGHRA, CDR2 YSYEKL. Trimming took 7 bases from V and 7 from J, leaving 19 bases between them. The CDR3 DNA reads TGCGCCAGCAAAGCCCCCGGACAAAGAGGTGAAAAACTGTTTTTT. Translating it yields CASKAPGQRGEKLFF.